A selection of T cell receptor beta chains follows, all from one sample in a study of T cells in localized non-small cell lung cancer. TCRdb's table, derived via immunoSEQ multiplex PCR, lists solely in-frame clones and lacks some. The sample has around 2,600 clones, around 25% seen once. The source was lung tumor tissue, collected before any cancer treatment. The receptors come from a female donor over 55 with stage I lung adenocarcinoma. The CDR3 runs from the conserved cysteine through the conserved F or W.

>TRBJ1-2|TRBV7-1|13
CASTTRQGWGYTF
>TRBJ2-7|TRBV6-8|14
CASSKGLADSGQYF
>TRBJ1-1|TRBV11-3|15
CASSEAGTGFTEAFF
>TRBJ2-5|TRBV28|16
CASSLSLRAAEETQYF
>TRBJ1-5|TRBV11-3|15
CASSLGQGAGQPQHF
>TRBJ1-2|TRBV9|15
CASSPPSDRGGGYTF
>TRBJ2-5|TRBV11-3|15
CASSSATGGLKTQYF
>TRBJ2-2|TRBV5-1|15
CASSLGLAGTGELFF
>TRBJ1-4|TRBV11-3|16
CASSLEVTATNEKLFF
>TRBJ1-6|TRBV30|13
CAWSAGRNSPLHF
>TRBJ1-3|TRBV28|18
CASSSFLWTDLSGNTIYF
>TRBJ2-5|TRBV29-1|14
CSVGTGSTQETQYF
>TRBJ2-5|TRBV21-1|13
CASGWGQGETQYF
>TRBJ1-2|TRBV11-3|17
CASSSQTGALANYGYTF
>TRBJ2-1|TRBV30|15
CAWMYVSGAYNEQFF
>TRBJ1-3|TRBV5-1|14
CASSLSGGINTIYF
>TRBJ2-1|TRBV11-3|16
CASSLVRGKIYNEQFF